This TCR beta chain was recovered during a study of CD8 T cell repertoires and HIV-1 epitope variants. Whole-study context: Twenty-five autologous and known Gag and Nef epitope variant peptides each stimulated T cells separately. Separate from the cultures, 1M uncultured T cells served as baseline. T cells were cultured for 10 days with cytokines added on days 3 and 7.

Sequenced by immunoSEQ multiplex PCR; TCRdb stores in-frame clones only, minus some. The sample has roughly 4,000 clones, 66% seen once. From germline, CDR1 is SEHNR and CDR2 FQNEAQ (reference sequence). The CDR3 consists of 17 residues. V shed 5 bases, J shed 0 bases, and the junction held 9 bases outside the gene matches. As concerns this clone: The antigen remains undetermined.

Findings and limits, study-wide: Of roughly nine antigen-specific beta clonotypes, about 6 appeared to cross-react with escape variants.

Sequencing was done on a sample of cultured CD8+ T cells derived from PBMCs. V is TRBV7-9 and J is TRBJ2-7, with 11 bases identical to TRBD2. This clonotype was obtained from a male donor with HIV. CDR3 loop: CASSPEGLAVSSYEQYF. The CDR3 DNA is TGTGCCAGCAGCCCGGAGGGACTAGCGGTTAGCTCCTACGAGCAGTACTTC. Full variable domain (missing parts from reference TRBV7-9 and TRBJ2-7): DTGVSQNPRHKITKRGQNVTFRCDPISEHNRLYWYRQTLGQGPEFLTYFQNEAQLEKSRLLSDRFSAERPKGSFSTLEIQRTEQGDSAMYLCASSPEGLAVSSYEQYFGPGTRLTVT.